One sample yielded the 15 T cell receptor beta chains listed below, sequenced in a study of T cell responses to AZD1222 COVID-19 vaccine. The assay was immunoSEQ multiplex PCR, and TCRdb's table has in-frame clones only and misses some. The repertoire holds more than 150,000 clones, with around nine tenths as singletons. Here the sequenced sample was peripheral blood, taken 28 days after the second AZD1222 dose. The receptors originated from an adult who received the AZD1222 COVID-19 vaccine.

This chain's CDR3 is CASSPTAAGNEQFF. The CDR3 nucleotides are TGTGCCAGCAGTCCTACAGCAGCAGGCAATGAGCAGTTCTTC. This chain connects TRBV27 to TRBJ2-1; D call uncertain. In germline, CDR1 is MNHEY, CDR2 SMNVEV (reference sequence). V lost 5 bases and J 6 bases, leaving 14 bases between the germline ends. The CDR3 is 14 amino acids.

V and J are TRBV28 and TRBJ1-2; D unclear. Germline V CDR1 and CDR2: MDHEN, SYDVKM. V was clipped by 4 bases and J by 0 bases, with 9 bases between them. The CDR3 loop spans 14 amino acids. CDR3 protein: CASSSGSTNYGYTF. The CDR3 DNA follows: TGTGCCAGCAGTTCCGGGTCCACTAACTATGGCTACACCTTC.

The V gene is TRBV13, the J gene TRBJ2-3, with TRBD1 identical over 9 bases. J was trimmed by 2 bases and V by 5 bases; bases with no gene match: 11. Germline V lookup: CDR1 PRHDT, CDR2 FYEKMQ (reference sequence). The CDR3 loop spans 17 amino acids. Here the CDR3 reads CASSTQTGTGYTDTQYF. The CDR3 coding sequence is TGTGCCAGCAGCACACAAACCGGGACAGGGTACACAGATACGCAGTATTTT.

In this sample, this clone turned up a few times. The chain carries TRBV5-1 and TRBJ2-7; 9 nucleotides match TRBD1. J lost 2 bases, V lost 2 bases, and 11 bases had no gene match. The CDR3 totals 17 residues. CDR1 is SGHRS and CDR2 is YFSETQ in the germline V gene. In DNA, the CDR3 is TGCGCCAGCAGCTTTGGATCCCCGGGACAGGGACCCTACGAGCAGTACTTC. This translates into CASSFGSPGQGPYEQYF.

The chain couples TRBV29-1 to TRBJ2-7, with 10 nucleotides matching TRBD1. The junction had 7 bases not matched to a gene; V was cut back by 6 bases and J by 2 bases. The germline V gene has CDR1 SQVTM and CDR2 ANQGSEA. The CDR3 has 14 amino acids. CDR3 nucleotides: TGCAGCGTCGACACCGGGACAGGGGCCTACGAGCAGTACTTC. This sequence encodes CSVDTGTGAYEQYF.

This chain uses TRBV14 with TRBJ1-1; no clear D. V lost 1 base and J lost 10, with 16 bases in between. Germline V CDR1 and CDR2: SGHDN, FVKESK. The CDR3 has 14 amino acids. CDR3 in amino acids: CASSQVSRREGAFF. The CDR3 nucleotides read TGTGCCAGCAGCCAAGTGTCCAGGAGAGAAGGAGCTTTCTTT. Variable domain in full (rest from reference TRBV14 and TRBJ1-1): EAGVTQFPSHSVIEKGQTVTLRCDPISGHDNLYWYRRVMGKEIKFLLHFVKESKQDESGMPNNRFLAERTGGTYSTLKVQPAELEDSGVYFCASSQVSRREGAFFGQGTRLTVV.

The rearrangement links TRBV21-1 to TRBJ1-3; the table's D call, TRBD1, has no DNA check behind it. TRBV21-1 is a pseudogene. The CDR3 runs to 13 residues. The CDR3 nucleotides read TGTGCCAGCAGCAAAGCCCCAGGTAACACCATATATTTT. This codes for CASSKAPGNTIYF.

The chain is built from TRBV19 and TRBJ2-5; D perhaps matches TRBD1 (5 bases). Trimming removed 6 bases from V and 1 base from J, with 9 bases in between. CDR1 is LNHDA and CDR2 is SQIVND in the germline V gene (reference sequence). The CDR3 is 13 residues long. CDR3 nucleotide sequence: TGTGCCAGTAGCGAAGGGGCCCAAGAGACCCAGTACTTC. Protein product: CASSEGAQETQYF.

The V gene is TRBV6-2 or TRBV6-3, the J gene TRBJ1-2, with D unresolved. This CDR3 is built from 13 residues. V shed 6 bases and J shed 7 bases, with 15 bases lying between them. Germline CDR1 MNHEY, CDR2 SVGEGT. The chain's CDR3 is CASSQRREGGYTF. In DNA form, the CDR3 reads TGTGCCAGCAGCCAGAGACGGGAGGGTGGCTACACCTTC.

V usage is TRBV29-1 and J usage is TRBJ2-1; 14 bases are shared with TRBD2. Trimming cost V 7 bases and J 0 bases; bases outside gene matches: 8. Germline-derived CDR1 and CDR2 are SQVTM and ANQGSEA. The CDR3 length is 17 residues. The CDR3, as DNA: TGCAGCGCCGCCGGGACTAGCGGGAGAAGCTCCTACAATGAGCAGTTCTTC. Protein product: CSAAGTSGRSSYNEQFF.

The chain joins TRBV6-5 to TRBJ2-7; D not resolved. Germline V gene sequence: CDR1 MNHEY, CDR2 SVGAGI. The V and J ends lost 6 bases and 3 bases respectively, with 12 bases between them. This CDR3 comprises 13 residues. CDR3 DNA: TGTGCCAGCAGATCCGGGTCACACTACGAGCAGTACTTC. Amino acid sequence: CASRSGSHYEQYF.

This rearrangement joins TRBV7-8 to TRBJ2-5, with D hard to call. The germline gives CDR1 SGHVS, CDR2 FQNEAQ. Trimming removed 1 base at V and 6 bases at J, with 18 bases between. The CDR3 has 16 amino acids. CDR3: CASSLENRPPAKTQYF. Written as DNA, the CDR3 is TGTGCCAGCAGCTTAGAAAATCGACCCCCCGCAAAGACCCAGTACTTC. The full variable domain, in which reference TRBV7-8 and TRBJ2-5 provide the parts outside the CDR3, is GAGVSQSPRYKVAKRGQDVALRCDPISGHVSLFWYQQALGQGPEFLTYFQNEAQLDKSGLPSDRFFAERPEGSVSTLKIQRTQQEDSAVYLCASSLENRPPAKTQYFGPGTRLLVL.

This clone was observed a single time. This chain connects TRBV11-2 to TRBJ1-1; the D gene is possibly TRBD1 (6 bases). The CDR3 consists of 16 residues. The V end lost 2 bases, the J end lost 3 bases, and 16 bases lay between the germline ends. Germline CDR1 SGHAT, CDR2 FQNNGV. CDR3 in amino acids: CASSLYPRGRDTEAFF. CDR3 in DNA: TGTGCCAGCAGCTTATATCCTCGGGGGCGAGACACTGAAGCTTTCTTT. Complete variable domain (other parts from reference TRBV11-2 and TRBJ1-1): EAGVAQSPRYKIIEKRQSVAFWCNPISGHATLYWYQQILGQGPKLLIQFQNNGVVDDSQLPKDRFSAERLKGVDSTLKIQPAKLEDSAVYLCASSLYPRGRDTEAFFGQGTRLTVV.

CDR3 coding DNA: TGTGCCAGCAGCACGACCAGCTCTGGGGCCAACGTCCTGACTTTC. Translating it yields CASSTTSSGANVLTF. The chain links TRBV11-1 to TRBJ2-6; D unclear. This CDR3 contains 15 residues. The germline V gene encodes CDR1 SGHAT and CDR2 FQDESV (reference sequence). V was shortened by 5 bases and J by 0 bases, with 8 bases between the two germline ends.

V is TRBV19 and J is TRBJ1-3, with D possibly matching TRBD1 (5 bases). CDR1 and CDR2 from the germline V gene are LNHDA and SQIVND (reference sequence). Trimming took 6 bases from V and 6 from J, leaving 15 bases between them. The CDR3 covers 14 residues. The CDR3 DNA follows: TGTGCCAGTAGCCTCGGGGGAGGTTCAAACACCATATATTTT. This codes for CASSLGGGSNTIYF.